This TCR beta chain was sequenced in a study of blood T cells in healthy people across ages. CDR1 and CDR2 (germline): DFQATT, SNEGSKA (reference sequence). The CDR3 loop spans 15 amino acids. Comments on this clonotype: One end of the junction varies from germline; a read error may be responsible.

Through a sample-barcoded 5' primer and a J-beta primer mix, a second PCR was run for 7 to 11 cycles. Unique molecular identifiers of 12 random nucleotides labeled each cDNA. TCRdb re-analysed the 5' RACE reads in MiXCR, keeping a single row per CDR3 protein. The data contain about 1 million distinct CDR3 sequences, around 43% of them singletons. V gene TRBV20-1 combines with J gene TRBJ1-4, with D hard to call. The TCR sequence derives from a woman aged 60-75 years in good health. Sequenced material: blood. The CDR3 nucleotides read TGCAGTGCTGGAGATCCCCGACGCCCAGCTGAAAAACTGTTTTTT. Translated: CSAGDPRRPAEKLFF.